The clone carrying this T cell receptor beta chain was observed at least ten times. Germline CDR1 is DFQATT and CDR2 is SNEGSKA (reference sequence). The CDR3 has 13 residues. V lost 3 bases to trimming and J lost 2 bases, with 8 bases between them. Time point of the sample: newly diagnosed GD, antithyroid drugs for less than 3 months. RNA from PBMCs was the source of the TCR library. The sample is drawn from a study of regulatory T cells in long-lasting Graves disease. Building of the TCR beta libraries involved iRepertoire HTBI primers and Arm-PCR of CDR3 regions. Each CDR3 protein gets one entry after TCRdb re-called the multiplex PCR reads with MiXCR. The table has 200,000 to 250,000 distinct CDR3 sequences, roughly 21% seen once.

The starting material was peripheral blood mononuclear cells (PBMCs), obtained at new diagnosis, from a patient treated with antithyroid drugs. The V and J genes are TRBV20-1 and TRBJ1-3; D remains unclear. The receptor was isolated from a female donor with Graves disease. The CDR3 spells CSASGGPGNTIYF. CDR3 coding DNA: TGCAGTGCTAGTGGCGGGCCTGGAAACACCATATATTTT.